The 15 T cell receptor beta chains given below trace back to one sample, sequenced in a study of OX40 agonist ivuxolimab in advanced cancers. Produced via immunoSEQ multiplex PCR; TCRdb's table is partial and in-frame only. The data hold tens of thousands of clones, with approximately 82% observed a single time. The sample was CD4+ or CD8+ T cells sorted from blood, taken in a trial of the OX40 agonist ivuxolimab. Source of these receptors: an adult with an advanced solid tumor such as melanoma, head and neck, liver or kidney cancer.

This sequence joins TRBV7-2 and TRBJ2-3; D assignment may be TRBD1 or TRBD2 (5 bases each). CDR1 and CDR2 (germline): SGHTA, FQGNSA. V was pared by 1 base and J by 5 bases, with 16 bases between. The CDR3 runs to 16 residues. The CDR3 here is CASSLVGVPWGDTQYF. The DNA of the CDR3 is TGTGCCAGCAGCTTAGTGGGGGTTCCCTGGGGAGATACGCAGTATTTT. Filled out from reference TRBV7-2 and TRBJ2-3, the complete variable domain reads GAGVSQSPSNKVTEKGKDVELRCDPISGHTALYWYRQSLGQGLEFLIYFQGNSAPDKSGLPSDRFSAERTGGSVSTLTIQRTQQEDSAVYLCASSLVGVPWGDTQYFGPGTRLTVL.

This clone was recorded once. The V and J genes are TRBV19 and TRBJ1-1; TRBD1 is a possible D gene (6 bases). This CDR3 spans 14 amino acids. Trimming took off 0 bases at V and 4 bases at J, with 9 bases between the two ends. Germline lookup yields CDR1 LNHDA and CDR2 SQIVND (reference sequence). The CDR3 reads CASSIDTGLTEAFF. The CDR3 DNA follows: TGTGCCAGTAGTATAGATACAGGGCTCACTGAAGCTTTCTTT.

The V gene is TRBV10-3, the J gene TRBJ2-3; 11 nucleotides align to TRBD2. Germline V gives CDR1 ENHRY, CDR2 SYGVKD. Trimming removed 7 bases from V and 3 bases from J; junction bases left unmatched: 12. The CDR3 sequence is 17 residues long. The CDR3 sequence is CAINRGIAGGPTDTQYF. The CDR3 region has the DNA TGTGCCATCAACAGGGGCATAGCGGGGGGGCCGACAGATACGCAGTATTTT.

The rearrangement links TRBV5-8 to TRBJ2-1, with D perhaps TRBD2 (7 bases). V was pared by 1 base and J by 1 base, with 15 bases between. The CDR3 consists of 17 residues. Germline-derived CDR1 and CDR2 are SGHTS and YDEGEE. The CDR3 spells CASSLRPRGPSYNEQFF. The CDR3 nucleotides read TGTGCCAGCAGCTTGCGGCCGCGGGGGCCTTCCTACAATGAGCAGTTCTTC.

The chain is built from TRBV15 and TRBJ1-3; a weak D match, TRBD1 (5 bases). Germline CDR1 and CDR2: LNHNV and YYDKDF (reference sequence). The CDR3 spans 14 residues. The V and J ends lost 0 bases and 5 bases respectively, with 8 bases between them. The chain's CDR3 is CATSRDVGRNTIYF. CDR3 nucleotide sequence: TGTGCCACCAGCAGAGACGTGGGACGAAACACCATATATTTT.

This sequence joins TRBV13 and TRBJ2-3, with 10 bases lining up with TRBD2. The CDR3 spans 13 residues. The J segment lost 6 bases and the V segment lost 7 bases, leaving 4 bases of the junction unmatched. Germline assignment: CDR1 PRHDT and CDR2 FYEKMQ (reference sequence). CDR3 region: CASKSGGADTQYF. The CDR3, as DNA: TGTGCCAGCAAAAGCGGGGGGGCCGATACGCAGTATTTT.

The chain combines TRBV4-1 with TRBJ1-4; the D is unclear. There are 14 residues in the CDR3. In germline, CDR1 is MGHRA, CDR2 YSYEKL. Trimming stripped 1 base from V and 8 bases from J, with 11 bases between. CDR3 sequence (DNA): TGCGCCAGCAGCCAAGCGCGGGTGGGAGAAAAACTGTTTTTT. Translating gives CASSQARVGEKLFF.

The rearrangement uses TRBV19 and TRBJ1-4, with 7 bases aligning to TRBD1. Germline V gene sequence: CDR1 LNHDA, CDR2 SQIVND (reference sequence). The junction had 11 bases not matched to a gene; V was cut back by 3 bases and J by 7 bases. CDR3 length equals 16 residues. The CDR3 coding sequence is TGTGCCAGTAGTATTACCGCGGGTACAGGGGCTGAAAAACTGTTTTTT. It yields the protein CASSITAGTGAEKLFF. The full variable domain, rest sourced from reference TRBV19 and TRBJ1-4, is DGGITQSPKYLFRKEGQNVTLSCEQNLNHDAMYWYRQDPGQGLRLIYYSQIVNDFQKGDIAEGYSVSREKKESFPLTVTSAQKNPTAFYLCASSITAGTGAEKLFFGSGTQLSVL.

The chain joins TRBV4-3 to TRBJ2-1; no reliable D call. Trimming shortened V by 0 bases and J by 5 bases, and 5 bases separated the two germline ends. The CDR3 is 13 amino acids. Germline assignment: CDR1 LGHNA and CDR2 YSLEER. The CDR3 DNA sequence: TGCGCCAGCAGCCAAGATCCCAACAATGAGCAGTTCTTC. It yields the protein CASSQDPNNEQFF.

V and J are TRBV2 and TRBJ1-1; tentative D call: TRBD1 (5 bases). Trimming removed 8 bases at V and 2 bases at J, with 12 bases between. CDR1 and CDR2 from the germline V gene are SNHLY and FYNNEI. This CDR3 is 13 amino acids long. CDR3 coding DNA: TGTGCCAGCTCTAGACAGACCAACACTGAAGCTTTCTTT. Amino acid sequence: CASSRQTNTEAFF.

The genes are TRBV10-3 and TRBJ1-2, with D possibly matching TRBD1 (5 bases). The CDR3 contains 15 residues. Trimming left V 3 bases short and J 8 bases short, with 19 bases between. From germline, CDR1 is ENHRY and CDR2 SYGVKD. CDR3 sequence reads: CAISEGWGLGDGYTF. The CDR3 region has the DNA TGTGCCATCAGTGAAGGGTGGGGCTTAGGGGACGGCTACACCTTC.

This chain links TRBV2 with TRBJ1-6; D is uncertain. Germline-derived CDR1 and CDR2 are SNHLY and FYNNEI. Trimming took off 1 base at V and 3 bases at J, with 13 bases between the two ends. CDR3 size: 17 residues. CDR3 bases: TGTGCCAGCAGTGAAGGTAGCTCCTGGGGCTATAATTCACCCCTCCACTTT. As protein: CASSEGSSWGYNSPLHF.

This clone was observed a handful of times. CDR3 coding DNA: TGCAGCGTTGTACAGGGGGCTGGAAACACCATATATTTT. Protein product: CSVVQGAGNTIYF. The gene calls are TRBV29-1 and TRBJ1-3; the match to TRBD1 covers 8 bases. Germline CDR1 reads SQVTM; CDR2 reads ANQGSEA. Trimming at V came to 4 bases and at J to 2 bases, leaving 1 base not matched to a gene. This CDR3 spans 13 amino acids.

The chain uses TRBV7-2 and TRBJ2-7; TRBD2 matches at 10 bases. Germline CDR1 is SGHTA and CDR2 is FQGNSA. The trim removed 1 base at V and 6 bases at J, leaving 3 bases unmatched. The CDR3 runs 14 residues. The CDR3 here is CASSLVAGGLEQYF. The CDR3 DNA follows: TGTGCCAGCAGCTTAGTAGCGGGGGGTCTCGAGCAGTACTTC. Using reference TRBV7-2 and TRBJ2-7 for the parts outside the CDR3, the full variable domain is GAGVSQSPSNKVTEKGKDVELRCDPISGHTALYWYRQSLGQGLEFLIYFQGNSAPDKSGLPSDRFSAERTGGSVSTLTIQRTQQEDSAVYLCASSLVAGGLEQYFGPGTRLTVT.

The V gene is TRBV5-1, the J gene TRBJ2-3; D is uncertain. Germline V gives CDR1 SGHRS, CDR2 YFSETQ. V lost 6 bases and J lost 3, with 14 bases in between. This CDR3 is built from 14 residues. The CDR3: CASKEDGWTDTQYF. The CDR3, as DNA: TGCGCCAGCAAAGAGGATGGGTGGACAGATACGCAGTATTTT.